This is a list of T cell receptor beta chains from one sample in a study of shared clonotypes between healthy human individuals. The assay was immunoSEQ multiplex PCR, and TCRdb's table has in-frame clones only and misses some. The data show more than 500,000 clones, roughly 95% seen once. Sequenced input: naive CD4+ T cells sorted from blood. These receptors all come from a young woman in good health. Each CDR3 is given with its conserved first and last residue. D genes are given only for firm matches. The size entry is marked missing in some rows and otherwise reads once, few, many or a size class.

>TRBV5-1|TRBD2|TRBJ2-2|.
TGCGCCAGCAGCAGAAGATTAGCGGGAGAAACCACCGGGGAGCTGTTTTTT
CASSRRLAGETTGELFF
>TRBV11-2|.|TRBJ2-7|.
TGTGCCAGCAGCCCGTTCGGGGGGCTCCCCTACGAGCAGTACTTC
CASSPFGGLPYEQYF
>TRBV5-1|.|TRBJ1-1|once
TGCGCCAGCAACCTACGGCCGGCAGGGACGGACACTGAAGCTTTCTTT
CASNLRPAGTDTEAFF
>TRBV7-2|TRBD1|TRBJ2-5|once
TGTGCCAGCAGCTCGGGACAGATGAAAGAGACCCAGTACTTC
CASSSGQMKETQYF
>TRBV5-4|.|TRBJ1-5|.
TGTGCCAGCAGCCAAAAAATACCTTCGCTTAGTAGCAATCAGCCCCAGCATTTT
CASSQKIPSLSSNQPQHF
>TRBV28|.|TRBJ2-7|once
TGTGCCAGCAGTAAGCTACGCGGGCAGTACTTC
CASSKLRGQYF
>TRBV9|TRBD1|TRBJ1-2|.
TGTGCCAGCAGCCTACGACAGGGACTGAACTATGGCTACACCTTC
CASSLRQGLNYGYTF
>TRBV19|.|TRBJ1-1|.
TGTGCCAGTAGTTTCGCCCCCGGGGGGAACACTGAAGCTTTCTTT
CASSFAPGGNTEAFF
>TRBV5-1|TRBD1|TRBJ1-6|.
TGCGCCAGCAGCCCGGGACAGTATAATTCACCCCTCCACTTT
CASSPGQYNSPLHF
>TRBV2|TRBD1|TRBJ2-3|.
TGTGCCAGCGACTTTCAGGGGGCTAGCACAGATACGCAGTATTTT
CASDFQGASTDTQYF
>TRBV5-1|.|TRBJ2-3|.
TGCGCCAGCAGCTTGGCCGGGACCCAAGGCACAGATACGCAGTATTTT
CASSLAGTQGTDTQYF
>TRBV11-2|.|TRBJ1-1|once
TGTGCCAGCATCGACAGCTACATGAACACTGAAGCTTTCTTT
CASIDSYMNTEAFF
>TRBV29-1|.|TRBJ1-1|.
TGCAGCGTTGTTCGTCACCTGAACACTGAAGCTTTCTTT
CSVVRHLNTEAFF
>TRBV7-9|TRBD2|TRBJ2-7|.
TGTGCCAGCAGTCAGGGAGGGTCCAGCTACGAGCAGTACTTC
CASSQGGSSYEQYF
>TRBV4-1|.|TRBJ2-1|.
TGCGCCAGCAGCCAAGTCTTCAATGAGCAGTTCTTC
CASSQVFNEQFF
>TRBV5-1|TRBD1|TRBJ2-7|once
TGCGCCAGCAGCTTGGGGGTAGGGACAGGGTACTCCGAGCAGTACTTC
CASSLGVGTGYSEQYF
>TRBV10-3|TRBD1|TRBJ2-1|.
TGTGCCATCAGGAGGGGGCTGGGGTACAATGAGCAGTTCTTC
CAIRRGLGYNEQFF
>TRBV18|.|TRBJ2-3|once
TGTGCCAGCTCACCCCGTATTAGCACAGATACGCAGTATTTT
CASSPRISTDTQYF
>TRBV4-1|.|TRBJ1-5|.
TGCGCCAGCAGCCAACTGACAGGTAATCAGCCCCAGCATTTT
CASSQLTGNQPQHF
>TRBV7-9|.|TRBJ2-1|.
TGTGCCAGCAGCTTAGAGGGACCCCATGAGCAGTTCTTC
CASSLEGPHEQFF
>TRBV5-1|.|TRBJ2-2|.
TGCGCCAGCAGCTTGTGGCCTGTGTTGGCCGGGGAGCTGTTTTTT
CASSLWPVLAGELFF
>TRBV27|TRBD1|TRBJ2-7|.
TGTGCCAGCACCGATTCAATTATGAGGGGGCACTACGAGCAGTACTTC
CASTDSIMRGHYEQYF
>TRBV27|.|TRBJ2-7|.
TGTGCCAGCAGTCTACGGGGCAGGGGTATCGAGCAGTACTTC
CASSLRGRGIEQYF
>TRBV18|.|TRBJ1-1|.
TGTGCCAGCTCACCACTTTCGGGCAGCGTGAACACTGAAGCTTTCTTT
CASSPLSGSVNTEAFF
>TRBV6-6|.|TRBJ1-5|once
TGTGCCAGCAGAGAGGGGGTAGGCAATCAGCCCCAGCATTTT
CASREGVGNQPQHF
>TRBV19|.|TRBJ2-7|.
TGTGCCAGTAGTAATCGCGGATCAAGCTCCTACGAGCAGTACTTC
CASSNRGSSSYEQYF
>TRBV18|.|TRBJ1-5|.
TGTGCCAGCTCACCAGGGTTCGGCAATCAGCCCCAGCATTTT
CASSPGFGNQPQHF
>TRBV5-4|.|TRBJ2-7|.
TGTGCCAGCAGCTCCCTTTACGAGCAGTACTTC
CASSSLYEQYF
>TRBV19|.|TRBJ2-1|.
TGTGCCAGTAAGGTGACGGTGGATTCGGGTGAGCAGTTCTTC
CASKVTVDSGEQFF
>TRBV27|TRBD2|TRBJ2-7|.
TGTGCCAGCAGTGCGGGACTAGCAAGCGAGCAGTACTTC
CASSAGLASEQYF
>TRBV5-1|.|TRBJ2-4|once
TGCGCCAGCAGCTTGTTCCCCATGGAAAATCCAGCCAAAAACATTCAGTACTTC
CASSLFPMENPAKNIQYF
>TRBV5-1|TRBD2|TRBJ2-2|.
TGCGCCAGCAGCTTACTTCCTAGCGGCCAGGTCACCGGGGAGCTGTTTTTT
CASSLLPSGQVTGELFF
>TRBV6-1|.|TRBJ1-5|once
TGTGCCAGCAGTGAACAGGGGTCCCAGCATTTT
CASSEQGSQHF
>TRBV28|TRBD1|TRBJ1-3|.
TGTGCCAGCAGTACACGCGCCGGGACAGGGTTTTCCACCATATATTTT
CASSTRAGTGFSTIYF
>TRBV5-4|.|TRBJ2-2|.
TGTGCCAGCAGCTTAGGGACCCGGGGAATGGACACCGGGGAGCTGTTTTTT
CASSLGTRGMDTGELFF
>TRBV4-1|TRBD2|TRBJ2-3|.
TGCGCCAGCAGCCAGGCCCCCTCCATCCGACTAGCGACAGATACGCAGTATTTT
CASSQAPSIRLATDTQYF
>TRBV4-1|.|TRBJ2-7|.
TGCGCCAGCAGCCGAACAGGGTCCGGCGAGCAGTACTTC
CASSRTGSGEQYF
>TRBV6-1|.|TRBJ1-1|.
TGTGCCAGCAGTGCGACAGGAGGGACTGAAGCTTTCTTT
CASSATGGTEAFF
>TRBV7-9|.|TRBJ2-3|.
TGTGCCAGCAGCTTAGCGGGATCCACAGATACGCAGTATTTT
CASSLAGSTDTQYF
>TRBV7-9|TRBD2|TRBJ2-2|.
TGTGCCAGCATTAACGCCTGGAGTGTTTTAGCGGGAGCGGGCGGGGAGCTGTTTTTT
CASINAWSVLAGAGGELFF
>TRBV28|.|TRBJ2-5|.
TGTGCCAGCAGTTTGGGCAGAGAAGAGACCCAGTACTTC
CASSLGREETQYF
>TRBV6-1|.|TRBJ1-3|.
TGTGCCAGCATTAACAGAAATTCTGGAAACACCATATATTTT
CASINRNSGNTIYF
>TRBV5-4|TRBD1|TRBJ1-4|.
TGTGCCAGCAGCCAGCTGACAGGGCCTAATGAAAAACTGTTTTTT
CASSQLTGPNEKLFF
>TRBV28|.|TRBJ2-1|.
TGTGCCAGCAGTCTGCCCCTACTAGCTCGGGATGAGCAGTTCTTC
CASSLPLLARDEQFF
>TRBV28|.|TRBJ1-5|.
TGTGCCAGCAGTTTAGGAGATCGCAATCAGCCCCAGCATTTT
CASSLGDRNQPQHF
>TRBV4-1|TRBD2|TRBJ2-4|.
TGCGCCAGCAGCCAACTGACTAGCGGGAGAAACAAGCTAGCCAAAAACATTCAGTACTTC
CASSQLTSGRNKLAKNIQYF
>TRBV7-9|TRBD2|TRBJ2-1|.
TGTGCCAGCAGCTCCAAGCGGGAGGGCGAGCAGTTCTTC
CASSSKREGEQFF
>TRBV5-1|.|TRBJ1-2|.
TGCGCCAGCAGCCCGGGGGCGGGGGCGAACGTCAAGGCCCCTAAGGGCTACACCTTC
CASSPGAGANVKAPKGYTF
>TRBV19|.|TRBJ1-2|.
TGTGCCAGTAGTATCCCAGGGTTGGAGGGCTACACCTTC
CASSIPGLEGYTF
>TRBV28|.|TRBJ2-7|.
TGTGCCAGCAGTTTCACCGAGGGGTCGCATTACGAGCAGTACTTC
CASSFTEGSHYEQYF
>TRBV10-2|.|TRBJ1-5|few
TGCGCCAGCCCTACCAATCAGCCCCAGCATTTT
CASPTNQPQHF